The 5 T cell receptor beta chains below were found in one sample sequenced in a study of blood T cell repertoires in COVID-19. Sequencing used immunoSEQ multiplex PCR; TCRdb keeps in-frame clones, though not all of them. Of about 190,000 clones listed, approximately 90% are singletons. The sequenced material came from peripheral blood. Receptors were obtained from a woman in her 30s with acute or convalescent COVID-19.

The J gene is TRBJ2-2, the V gene TRBV19; 7 bases agree with TRBD1. Germline CDR1 is LNHDA and CDR2 is SQIVND (reference sequence). V was pared by 6 bases and J by 0 bases, with 10 bases of the junction left unmatched. The CDR3 is made up of 17 amino acids. The CDR3 spells CASSPGLGQPNTGELFF. CDR3 DNA sequence: TGTGCCAGTAGCCCAGGGCTGGGACAGCCGAACACCGGGGAGCTGTTTTTT.

The gene calls are TRBV15 and TRBJ2-7, with 10 bases lining up with TRBD2. V shed 0 bases, J shed 7 bases, and the junction held 9 bases outside the gene matches. Germline loops: CDR1 LNHNV, CDR2 YYDKDF (reference sequence). The CDR3 extends over 16 amino acids. DNA of the CDR3: TGTGCCACCAGCAGAGATCTGAGCGGGAGGGCTGCGGAGCAGTACTTC. Its translation: CATSRDLSGRAAEQYF. Together with reference TRBV15 and TRBJ2-7, the CDR3 gives the full variable domain: DAMVIQNPRYQVTQFGKPVTLSCSQTLNHNVMYWYQQKSSQAPKLLFHYYDKDFNNEADTPDNFQSRRPNTSFCFLDIRSPGLGDTAMYLCATSRDLSGRAAEQYFGPGTRLTVT.

The V call is TRBV7-6, the J call TRBJ2-7; TRBD1 might be the D (5 bases). The CDR3 contains 13 residues. The germline V gene has CDR1 SGHVS and CDR2 FNYEAQ. Between the trimmed V and J ends, which lost 1 base and 3 bases, there was a span of 7 bases. The CDR3 reads CASSLGGVYEQYF. The CDR3 bases are TGTGCCAGCAGCTTAGGGGGCGTCTACGAGCAGTACTTC.

This sequence joins TRBV27 and TRBJ1-6; D is ambiguous. The V end was cut by 0 bases, the J end by 7 bases, with 4 bases between. The CDR3 sequence is 13 residues long. Per the germline V gene, CDR1 is MNHEY and CDR2 is SMNVEV (reference sequence). DNA of the CDR3: TGTGCCAGCAGTTTATCGACAAATTCACCCCTCCACTTT. This encodes CASSLSTNSPLHF.

The sample holds one count of this clone. This chain links TRBV4-1 with TRBJ2-4; D is uncertain. The V end lost 5 bases, the J end lost 6 bases, and 20 bases lay between the germline ends. The length of the CDR3 is 16 residues. The germline V gene has CDR1 MGHRA and CDR2 YSYEKL. CDR3: CASSDTKPDDTNIQYF. The CDR3 nucleotides are TGCGCCAGCAGCGACACGAAGCCGGATGACACAAACATTCAGTACTTC.